The 30 T cell receptor beta chains in this list originate from one sample, sequenced in a study of T-cell memory formation after mild COVID-19. TCRdb called the 5' RACE reads again in MiXCR, with one record for every CDR3 protein. This sample yields fewer than 250,000 distinct CDR3 sequences, of which 15% to 20% are seen a single time; 2% to 3% belongs to the top ten. Source material: PBMCs or a T cell subset sorted from them (not recorded which). The receptors shown here come from an adult woman who had mild COVID-19 (a few samples of this study predate the infection). Cell type and time point are not known.

The chain has TRBV11-2 and TRBJ2-1, with D possibly being TRBD2 (5 bases). The CDR3 spans 15 residues. Germline V gives CDR1 SGHAT, CDR2 FQNNGV. V lost 0 bases and J 6 bases, leaving 12 bases between the germline ends. CDR3 DNA: TGTGCCAGCAGCTTAGAACTAGGTCCTATCAATGAGCAGTTCTTC. Protein product: CASSLELGPINEQFF.

The chain joins TRBV3-1 to TRBJ2-7; D remains unclear. CDR1 and CDR2 (germline): LGHDT, YNNKEL (reference sequence). The CDR3 loop spans 19 amino acids. The V end lost 0 bases, the J end lost 4 bases, and 25 bases lay between the germline ends. The CDR3 loop is CASSQDRPGGRKARYEQYF. The CDR3 coding sequence is TGTGCCAGCAGCCAAGATCGCCCCGGCGGCAGAAAGGCCAGATACGAGCAGTACTTC.

This clonotype was observed a few times. The chain couples TRBV5-6 to TRBJ1-1, with D possibly being TRBD1 (5 bases). The V gene lost 1 base and the J gene lost 2 bases, with 12 bases spanning the gap. Germline CDR1 SGHDT, CDR2 YYEEEE. The CDR3 spans 15 residues. CDR3 amino acids: CASSLKIRDNTEAFF. CDR3 nucleotides: TGTGCCAGCAGCTTGAAGATCAGGGACAACACTGAAGCTTTCTTT. Full variable domain (outside the CDR3, taken from reference TRBV5-6 and TRBJ1-1): DAGVTQSPTHLIKTRGQQVTLRCSPKSGHDTVSWYQQALGQGPQFIFQYYEEEERQRGNFPDRFSGHQFPNYSSELNVNALLLGDSALYLCASSLKIRDNTEAFFGQGTRLTVV.

This chain's CDR3 is CASSLAASGIRTDTQYF. In DNA form, the CDR3 reads TGCGCCAGCAGCTTGGCCGCTAGCGGGATTCGCACAGATACGCAGTATTTT. The genes are TRBV5-1 and TRBJ2-3; 9 positions agree with TRBD2. Germline lookup yields CDR1 SGHRS and CDR2 YFSETQ. V lost 0 bases, J lost 1 base, and 6 bases stayed unmatched. CDR3 size: 17 residues.

This clonotype was seen more than once but under ten times. The chain employs TRBV5-1 and TRBJ2-5; D might be TRBD1 (5 bases). CDR1 is SGHRS and CDR2 is YFSETQ in the germline V gene. CDR3 length: 14 amino acids. V shed 3 bases and J shed 4 bases, with 13 bases lying between them. CDR3 protein: CASSSRETLETQYF. In nucleotides, the CDR3 is TGCGCCAGCAGCTCCAGGGAAACCCTAGAGACCCAGTACTTC. Combining the CDR3 with reference TRBV5-1 and TRBJ2-5 gives the whole variable domain KAGVTQTPRYLIKTRGQQVTLSCSPISGHRSVSWYQQTPGQGLQFLFEYFSETQRNKGNFPGRFSGRQFSNSRSEMNVSTLELGDSALYLCASSSRETLETQYFGPGTRLLVL.

CDR3 DNA sequence: TGTGCCAGCTCACCATCGGGTAATCGGGATAATTCACCCCTCCACTTT. Translation: CASSPSGNRDNSPLHF. The V call is TRBV18, the J call TRBJ1-6; the D is unclear. CDR1 is KGHSH and CDR2 is LQKENI in the germline V gene. Between the trimmed V and J ends, which lost 2 bases and 5 bases, there was a span of 13 bases. The CDR3 is made up of 16 amino acids. Supplemented by reference TRBV18 and TRBJ1-6, the full variable domain reads NAGVMQNPRHLVRRRGQEARLRCSPMKGHSHVYWYRQLPEEGLKFMVYLQKENIIDESGMPKERFSAEFPKEGPSILRIQQVVRGDSAAYFCASSPSGNRDNSPLHFGNGTRLTVT.

The chain is built from TRBV6-1 and TRBJ1-5; TRBD1 aligns across 9 bases. This CDR3 is built from 17 residues. Germline-derived CDR1 and CDR2 are MNHNS and SASEGT. The V segment lost 2 bases and the J segment 2 bases; nucleotides outside the gene matches: 7. This CDR3 is CASSERGTGFGNQPQHF. CDR3 nucleotides: TGTGCCAGCAGTGAACGGGGGACAGGGTTCGGCAATCAGCCCCAGCATTTT.

CDR3: CSARKLAGLETQYF. In DNA, the CDR3 is TGCAGTGCTAGAAAACTAGCGGGGCTAGAGACCCAGTACTTC. The gene calls are TRBV20-1 and TRBJ2-5; the match to TRBD2 covers 10 bases. CDR1 DFQATT and CDR2 SNEGSKA come from the germline V gene (reference sequence). The CDR3 has 14 amino acids. Trimming at V came to 2 bases and at J to 4 bases, leaving 4 bases not matched to a gene.

This clonotype has ten or more counts. This chain links TRBV20-1 with TRBJ2-7; TRBD1 aligns across 12 bases. CDR3 length: 15 amino acids. Unmatched junction bases numbered 5, after V lost 3 bases and J lost 2 bases. CDR1 DFQATT and CDR2 SNEGSKA come from the germline V gene (reference sequence). The CDR3 DNA follows: TGCAGTGCTAGGGGGACAGGGGGCTTTGCCTACGAGCAGTACTTC. This translates into CSARGTGGFAYEQYF.

The table lists this clonotype with a few counts. The chain recombines TRBV4-1 with TRBJ2-1; TRBD2 agrees at 8 bases. The V gene's germline CDR1 is MGHRA and CDR2 YSYEKL. J was trimmed by 9 bases and V by 3 bases; bases with no gene match: 7. This CDR3 region has 14 residues. This CDR3 is CASSHNAGGSEQFF. CDR3 in DNA: TGCGCCAGCAGCCATAATGCGGGAGGAAGTGAGCAGTTCTTC.

This clonotype was counted only a few times. The chain links TRBV6-1 to TRBJ1-6, with 7 nucleotides matching TRBD1. The CDR3 is made up of 14 amino acids. J was trimmed by 9 bases and V by 6 bases; bases with no gene match: 8. Germline CDR1 and CDR2: MNHNS and SASEGT. CDR3 bases: TGTGCCAGCAGGCCGGGACAGCCCGGTTCACCCCTCCACTTT. This gives the protein CASRPGQPGSPLHF.

There are a few counts of this clonotype. This rearrangement joins TRBV6-1 to TRBJ1-1; D is perhaps TRBD1 (6 bases). This CDR3 has 15 amino acids. The V gene lost 5 bases and the J gene lost 1 base, with 14 bases spanning the gap. Germline-derived CDR1 and CDR2 are MNHNS and SASEGT. CDR3 residues: CASSQGPDRNTEAFF. The CDR3 DNA reads TGTGCCAGCAGTCAGGGGCCCGACCGGAACACTGAAGCTTTCTTT.

The V gene is TRBV9, the J gene TRBJ1-1; D unresolved. This CDR3 spans 13 amino acids. The germline V gene has CDR1 SGDLS and CDR2 YYNGEE. The ends were cut back, 2 bases at V and 2 bases at J, with 7 bases in the middle. This CDR3 reads CASSVTDNTEAFF. CDR3 DNA sequence: TGTGCCAGCAGCGTTACAGATAACACTGAAGCTTTCTTT.

This clonotype was counted at least ten times. The chain combines TRBV5-1 with TRBJ2-1; 8 bases line up with TRBD1. Germline CDR1 and CDR2: SGHRS and YFSETQ. The CDR3 runs 14 residues. Trimming at V came to 4 bases and at J to 6 bases, leaving 6 bases not matched to a gene. CDR3 in amino acids: CASSLPDRVNEQFF. The CDR3 bases are TGCGCCAGCAGCCTCCCGGACAGGGTCAATGAGCAGTTCTTC.

The rearrangement uses TRBV4-1 and TRBJ1-5; 8 nucleotides line up with TRBD1. J was trimmed by 6 bases and V by 3 bases; bases with no gene match: 16. CDR3 length equals 18 residues. Germline-derived CDR1 and CDR2 are MGHRA and YSYEKL. The CDR3 DNA follows: TGCGCCAGCAGCCACTCGAAGCGGGACAGGCTCGTGAGTCAGCCCCAGCATTTT. It is translated as CASSHSKRDRLVSQPQHF.

This chain links TRBV12-3 or TRBV12-4 with TRBJ2-5; 9 bases are shared with TRBD1. The ends lost 3 bases at V and 3 bases at J; junction bases unmatched: 5. The CDR3 covers 15 residues. The CDR3 protein is CASSLDTGGEETQYF. CDR3 nucleotides: TGTGCCAGCAGTTTGGATACAGGGGGCGAAGAGACCCAGTACTTC.

In its sample, this clonotype was seen many times. The J gene is TRBJ2-3, the V gene TRBV3-1; D possibly uses TRBD1 or TRBD2 (5 bases each). This CDR3 has 13 amino acids. Trimming took off 6 bases at V and 2 bases at J, with 9 bases between the two ends. Looked up from germline, CDR1 is LGHDT and CDR2 is YNNKEL (reference sequence). The CDR3 loop reads CASSGGATDTQYF. The CDR3 nucleotides read TGTGCCAGCAGTGGGGGTGCCACAGATACGCAGTATTTT.

The rearrangement joins TRBV7-8 to TRBJ2-3, with 11 bases identical to TRBD2. CDR1 SGHVS and CDR2 FQNEAQ come from the germline V gene. Trimming removed 5 bases from V and 7 bases from J; junction bases left unmatched: 17. This CDR3 has 18 residues. Here the CDR3 reads CASSGGTALAGARYTQYF. CDR3 nucleotide sequence: TGTGCCAGCAGCGGGGGGACAGCACTAGCGGGAGCTCGCTATACGCAGTATTTT.

There are a few counts of this clonotype. The V gene is TRBV27, the J gene TRBJ1-6, with D perhaps matching TRBD1 (5 bases). CDR1 is MNHEY and CDR2 is SMNVEV in the germline V gene (reference sequence). Deletions cut 7 bases from V and 7 bases from J, with 8 bases between. The CDR3 consists of 12 residues. The CDR3 nucleotides read TGTGCCAGCAAGGCAGGGAATTCACCCCTCCACTTT. Residues: CASKAGNSPLHF.

The sample holds a few counts of this clonotype. The chain carries TRBV10-3 and TRBJ2-3; the D is unclear. CDR3 length equals 11 residues. The germline V gene encodes CDR1 ENHRY and CDR2 SYGVKD. V gave up 6 bases and J gave up 4 bases, with 5 bases separating them. In nucleotides, the CDR3 is TGTGCCATCAGCCCGGCAGATACGCAGTATTTT. Protein: CAISPADTQYF.

This clonotype was counted many times. The rearrangement joins TRBV5-6 to TRBJ2-1; 11 bases line up with TRBD1. Germline trimming cut 2 bases from V and 6 bases from J; bases unmatched to any gene: 4. This CDR3 region has 15 residues. Per germline, CDR1 SGHDT and CDR2 YYEEEE. The CDR3 nucleotides read TGTGCCAGCAGCTTCCGGACAGGGGGCTTCAATGAGCAGTTCTTC. Protein: CASSFRTGGFNEQFF.

In this sample, this clonotype turned up a few times. The chain recombines TRBV20-1 with TRBJ2-3, with 10 bases lining up with TRBD2. V was pared by 5 bases and J by 0 bases, with 8 bases of the junction left unmatched. CDR1 is DFQATT, CDR2 SNEGSKA, per germline (reference sequence). CDR3 size: 16 residues. The chain's CDR3 is CSAQSATSGSTDTQYF. The CDR3 region has the DNA TGCAGTGCTCAGTCTGCGACTAGCGGGAGCACAGATACGCAGTATTTT.

This clonotype was seen only a few times. V gene TRBV6-5 combines with J gene TRBJ2-7; D perhaps matches TRBD1 (5 bases). V lost 2 bases, J lost 1 base, and 9 bases lay in between. CDR1 and CDR2 (germline): MNHEY, SVGAGI. The CDR3 spans 14 residues. The CDR3 DNA follows: TGTGCCAGCAGTTACAATCAGGGATCCTACGAGCAGTACTTC. Its protein is CASSYNQGSYEQYF.

This clonotype has more than one count but fewer than ten. The V gene is TRBV6-5, the J gene TRBJ1-1; D perhaps matches TRBD1 (5 bases). Trimming removed 6 bases from V and 2 bases from J, with 16 bases in between. This CDR3 spans 15 amino acids. CDR1 is MNHEY, CDR2 SVGAGI, per germline. CDR3 region: CASRYGAGINTEAFF. In DNA form, the CDR3 reads TGTGCCAGCAGGTACGGGGCAGGGATCAACACTGAAGCTTTCTTT.

Here the CDR3 reads CASSEALVGRGYTF. The CDR3 DNA is TGTGCCAGCAGTGAAGCGCTTGTCGGACGGGGCTACACCTTC. The chain employs TRBV2 and TRBJ1-2; D gene ambiguous. Trimming shortened V by 0 bases and J by 8 bases, and 13 bases separated the two germline ends. CDR1 is SNHLY and CDR2 is FYNNEI in the germline V gene. This CDR3 comprises 14 residues.

This chain joins TRBV6-5 and TRBJ2-7, with 10 bases fitting TRBD2. CDR3 length equals 16 residues. The germline V gene encodes CDR1 MNHEY and CDR2 SVGAGI. V was clipped by 0 bases and J by 6 bases; unmatched bases: 8. The CDR3 DNA sequence: TGTGCCAGCAGTTACTCTTCAGCGGGAGGGCCTGGCGAGCAGTACTTC. Protein: CASSYSSAGGPGEQYF.

This chain links TRBV18 with TRBJ1-2; D might be TRBD1 (5 bases). The CDR3 consists of 14 residues. Germline lookup yields CDR1 KGHSH and CDR2 LQKENI. V lost 8 bases to trimming and J lost 8 bases, with 21 bases between them. CDR3 loop: CASRELPAGKGYTF. In nucleotides, the CDR3 is TGTGCCAGCCGAGAGCTGCCTGCAGGGAAGGGCTACACCTTC.

This clonotype was found many times. This chain links TRBV24-1 with TRBJ2-5, with D perhaps TRBD1 (6 bases). This CDR3 is 16 amino acids long. Deletions cut 6 bases from V and 2 bases from J, with 18 bases between. Germline V gene sequence: CDR1 KGHDR, CDR2 SFDVKD. CDR3 sequence: CATSSLGTQRQETQYF. The DNA of the CDR3 is TGTGCCACCAGTTCCTTGGGGACACAGCGTCAAGAGACCCAGTACTTC.

As regards this clonotype: One end of the junction does not line up with germline, which may come from a read error. The CDR3 loop is CAGRQGANYGYTF. In DNA form, the CDR3 reads TGTGCCGGCAGACAGGGTGCTAACTATGGCTACACCTTC. This sequence joins TRBV6-1 and TRBJ1-2; TRBD1 matches 7 bases. Per the germline V gene, CDR1 is MNHNS and CDR2 is SASEGT. The CDR3 runs 13 residues.

This clonotype turned up a few times. V is TRBV2 and J is TRBJ2-3; a weak D match, TRBD1 (6 bases). Trimming stripped 6 bases from V and 0 bases from J, with 13 bases between. This CDR3 spans 15 amino acids. CDR1 is SNHLY and CDR2 is FYNNEI in the germline V gene. The CDR3 bases are TGTGCCAGCAGCCAACAGGGTTTAAGCACAGATACGCAGTATTTT. Protein product: CASSQQGLSTDTQYF.